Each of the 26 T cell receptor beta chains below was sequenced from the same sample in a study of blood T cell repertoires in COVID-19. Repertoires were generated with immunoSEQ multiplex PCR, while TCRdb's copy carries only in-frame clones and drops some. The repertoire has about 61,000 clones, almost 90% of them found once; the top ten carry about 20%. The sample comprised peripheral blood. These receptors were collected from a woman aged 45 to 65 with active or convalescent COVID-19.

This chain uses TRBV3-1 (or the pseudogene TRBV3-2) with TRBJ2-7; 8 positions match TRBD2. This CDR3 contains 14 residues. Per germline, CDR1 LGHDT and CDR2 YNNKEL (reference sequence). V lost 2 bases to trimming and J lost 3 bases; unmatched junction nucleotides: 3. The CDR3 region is CASSQRAGDYEQYF. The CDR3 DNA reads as TGTGCCAGCAGCCAACGAGCGGGAGACTACGAGCAGTACTTC.

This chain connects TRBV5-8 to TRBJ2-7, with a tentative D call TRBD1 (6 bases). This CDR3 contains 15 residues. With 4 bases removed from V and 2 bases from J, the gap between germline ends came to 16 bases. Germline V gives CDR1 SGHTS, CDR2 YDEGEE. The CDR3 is CASSRHRVSTYEQYF. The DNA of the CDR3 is TGTGCCAGCAGCCGTCACAGGGTCTCTACCTACGAGCAGTACTTC.

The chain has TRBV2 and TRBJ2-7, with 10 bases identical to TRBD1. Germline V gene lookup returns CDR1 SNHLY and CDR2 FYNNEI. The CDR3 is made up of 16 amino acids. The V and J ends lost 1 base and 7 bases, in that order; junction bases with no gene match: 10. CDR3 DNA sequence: TGTGCCAGCAGTGAAGTCTCTCCGGGACAGGGGAGTGAGCAGTACTTC. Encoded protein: CASSEVSPGQGSEQYF.

The CDR3 DNA is TGTGCCAGCAGCTCGAACCCGGGTTACGAGCAGTACTTC. It codes for CASSSNPGYEQYF. V and J are TRBV7-2 and TRBJ2-7, with D unresolved. Germline CDR1 reads SGHTA; CDR2 reads FQGNSA. The CDR3 is 13 amino acids. V gave up 4 bases and J gave up 4 bases, with 11 bases separating them.

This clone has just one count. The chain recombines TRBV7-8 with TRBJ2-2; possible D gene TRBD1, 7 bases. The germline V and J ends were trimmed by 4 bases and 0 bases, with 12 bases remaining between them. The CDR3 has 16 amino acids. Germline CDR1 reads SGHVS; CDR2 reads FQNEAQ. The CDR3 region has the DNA TGTGCCAGCAGCTACAGGGGAGGCTCGAACACCGGGGAGCTGTTTTTT. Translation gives CASSYRGGSNTGELFF.

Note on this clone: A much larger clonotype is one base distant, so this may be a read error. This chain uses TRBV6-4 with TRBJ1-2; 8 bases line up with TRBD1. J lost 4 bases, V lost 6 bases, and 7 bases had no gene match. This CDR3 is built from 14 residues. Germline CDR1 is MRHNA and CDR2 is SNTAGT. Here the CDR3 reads CASSPGTGSYGYTF. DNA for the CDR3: TGTGCCAGCAGCCCCGGGACAGGAAGCTATGGCTACACCTTC.

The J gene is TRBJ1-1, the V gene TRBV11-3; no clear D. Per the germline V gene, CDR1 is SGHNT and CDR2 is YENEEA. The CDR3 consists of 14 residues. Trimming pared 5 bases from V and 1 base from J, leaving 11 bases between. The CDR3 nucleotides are TGTGCCAGCAGCGCTGGGAGACAGAACACTGAAGCTTTCTTT. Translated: CASSAGRQNTEAFF.

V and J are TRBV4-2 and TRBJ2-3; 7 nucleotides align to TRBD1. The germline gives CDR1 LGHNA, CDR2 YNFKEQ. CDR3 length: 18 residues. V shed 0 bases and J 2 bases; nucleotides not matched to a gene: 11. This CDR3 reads CASSQEEGAGYITDTQYF. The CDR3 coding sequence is TGTGCCAGCAGCCAAGAAGAGGGGGCAGGGTATATCACAGATACGCAGTATTTT.

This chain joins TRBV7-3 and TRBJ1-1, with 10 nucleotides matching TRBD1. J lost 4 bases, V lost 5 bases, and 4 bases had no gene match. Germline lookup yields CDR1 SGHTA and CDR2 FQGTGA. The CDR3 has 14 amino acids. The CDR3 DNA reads TGTGCCAGCAGCGTAGGGACAGGGGTCACTGAAGCTTTCTTT. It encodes CASSVGTGVTEAFF. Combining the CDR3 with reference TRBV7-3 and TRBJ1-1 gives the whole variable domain GAGVSQTPSNKVTEKGKYVELRCDPISGHTALYWYRQSLGQGPEFLIYFQGTGAADDSGLPNDRFFAVRPEGSVSTLKIQRTERGDSAVYLCASSVGTGVTEAFFGQGTRLTVV.

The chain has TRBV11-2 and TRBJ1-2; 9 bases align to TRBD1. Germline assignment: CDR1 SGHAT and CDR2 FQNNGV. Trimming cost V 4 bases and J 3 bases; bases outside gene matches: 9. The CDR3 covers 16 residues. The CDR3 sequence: CASSSTGGLAYYGYTF. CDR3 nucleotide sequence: TGTGCCAGCAGCTCGACAGGGGGGTTAGCGTACTATGGCTACACCTTC.

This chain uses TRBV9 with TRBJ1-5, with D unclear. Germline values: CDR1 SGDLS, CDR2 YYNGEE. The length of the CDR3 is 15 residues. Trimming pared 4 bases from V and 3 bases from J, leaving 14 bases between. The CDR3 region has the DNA TGTGCCAGCAGCCCAGCCACCGGGTTCAATCAGCCCCAGCATTTT. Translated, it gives CASSPATGFNQPQHF. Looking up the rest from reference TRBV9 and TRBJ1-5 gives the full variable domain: DSGVTQTPKHLITATGQRVTLRCSPRSGDLSVYWYQQSLDQGLQFLIQYYNGEERAKGNILERFSAQQFPDLHSELNLSSLELGDSALYFCASSPATGFNQPQHFGDGTRLSIL.

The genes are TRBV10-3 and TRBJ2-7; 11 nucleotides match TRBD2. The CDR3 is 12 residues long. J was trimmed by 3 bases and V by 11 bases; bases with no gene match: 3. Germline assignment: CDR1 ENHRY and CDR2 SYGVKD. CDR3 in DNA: TGTGCCCTCGGGACTAGCGGCTACGAGCAGTACTTC. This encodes CALGTSGYEQYF.

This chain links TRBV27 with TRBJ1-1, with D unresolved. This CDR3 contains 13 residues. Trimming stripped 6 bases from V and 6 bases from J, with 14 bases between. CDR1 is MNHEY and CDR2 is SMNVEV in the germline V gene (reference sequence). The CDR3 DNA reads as TGTGCCAGCAGAGATACAGACTACCCTGAAGCTTTCTTT. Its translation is CASRDTDYPEAFF.

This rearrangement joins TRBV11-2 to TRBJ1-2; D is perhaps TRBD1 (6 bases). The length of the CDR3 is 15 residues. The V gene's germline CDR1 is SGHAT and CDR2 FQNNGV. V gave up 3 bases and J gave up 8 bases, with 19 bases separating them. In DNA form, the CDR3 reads TGTGCCAGCAGCTTCGGTTGGGTACAGGGCGGGGGCTACACCTTC. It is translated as CASSFGWVQGGGYTF.

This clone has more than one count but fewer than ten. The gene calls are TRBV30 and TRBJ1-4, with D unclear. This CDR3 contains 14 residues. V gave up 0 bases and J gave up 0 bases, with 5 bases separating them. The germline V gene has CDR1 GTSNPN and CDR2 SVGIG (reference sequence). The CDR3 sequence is CAWSVLATNEKLFF. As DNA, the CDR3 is TGTGCCTGGAGTGTATTAGCAACTAATGAAAAACTGTTTTTT.

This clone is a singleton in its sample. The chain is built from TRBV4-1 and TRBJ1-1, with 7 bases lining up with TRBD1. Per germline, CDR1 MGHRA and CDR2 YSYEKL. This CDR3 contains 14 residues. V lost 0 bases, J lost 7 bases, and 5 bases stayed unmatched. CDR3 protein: CASSQDRDRDEAFF. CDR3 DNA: TGCGCCAGCAGCCAAGATAGGGACAGAGATGAAGCTTTCTTT.

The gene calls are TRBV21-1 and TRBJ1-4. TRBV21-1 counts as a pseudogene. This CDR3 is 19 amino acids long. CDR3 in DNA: TGTGCCAGCAGTACTATCAGATTACGGGGGGCGCGGATTAATGAAAAACTGTTTTTT. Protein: CASSTIRLRGARINEKLFF.

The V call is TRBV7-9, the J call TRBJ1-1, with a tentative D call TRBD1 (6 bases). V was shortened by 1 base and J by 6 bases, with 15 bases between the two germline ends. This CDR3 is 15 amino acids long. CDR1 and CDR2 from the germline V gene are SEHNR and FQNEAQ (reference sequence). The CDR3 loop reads CASSLVPGGASEAFF. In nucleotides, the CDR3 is TGTGCCAGCAGCTTAGTCCCTGGGGGCGCTTCTGAAGCTTTCTTT.

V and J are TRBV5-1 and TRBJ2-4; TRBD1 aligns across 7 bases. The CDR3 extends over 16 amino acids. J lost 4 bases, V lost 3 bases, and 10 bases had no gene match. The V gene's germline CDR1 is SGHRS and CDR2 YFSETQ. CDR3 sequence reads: CASSSTWTGFKNIQYF. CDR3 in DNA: TGCGCCAGCAGCTCGACGTGGACAGGCTTTAAAAACATTCAGTACTTC.

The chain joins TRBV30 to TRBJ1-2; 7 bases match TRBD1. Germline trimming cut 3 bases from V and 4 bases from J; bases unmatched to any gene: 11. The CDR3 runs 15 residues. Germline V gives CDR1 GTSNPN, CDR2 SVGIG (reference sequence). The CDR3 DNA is TGTGCCTGGAGGGGGGTTAGGGGGCGACTCTATGGCTACACCTTC. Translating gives CAWRGVRGRLYGYTF. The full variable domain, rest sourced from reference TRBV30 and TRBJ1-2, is SQTIHQWPATLVQPVGSPLSLECTVEGTSNPNLYWYRQAAGRGLQLLFYSVGIGQISSEVPQNLSASRPQDRQFILSSKKLLLSDSGFYLCAWRGVRGRLYGYTFGSGTRLTVV.

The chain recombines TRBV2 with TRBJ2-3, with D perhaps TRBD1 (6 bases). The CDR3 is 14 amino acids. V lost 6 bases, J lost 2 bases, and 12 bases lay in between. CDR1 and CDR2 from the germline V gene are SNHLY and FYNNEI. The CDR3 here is CASRNQGNTDTQYF. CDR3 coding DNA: TGTGCCAGCAGGAACCAGGGGAACACAGATACGCAGTATTTT.

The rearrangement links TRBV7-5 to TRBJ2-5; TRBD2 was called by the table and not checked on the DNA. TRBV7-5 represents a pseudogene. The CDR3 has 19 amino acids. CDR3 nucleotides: TGTGTCAGAAGCTCCCCATCCCCCGGACTAGCGGGAGTGCGAGAGACCCAGTACTTC. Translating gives CVRSSPSPGLAGVRETQYF.

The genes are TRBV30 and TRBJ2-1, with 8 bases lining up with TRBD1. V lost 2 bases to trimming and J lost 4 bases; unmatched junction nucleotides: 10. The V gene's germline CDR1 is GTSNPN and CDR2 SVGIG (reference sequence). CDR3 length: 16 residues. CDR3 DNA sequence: TGTGCCTGGAGTCGTTACGCGGGACAGGCTTACAATGAGCAGTTCTTC. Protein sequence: CAWSRYAGQAYNEQFF.

The CDR3 DNA reads TGTGCCATCAGTGACTCGGGGACTAGCGGGCTCTCCTACGAGCAGTACTTC. Translation: CAISDSGTSGLSYEQYF. The chain joins TRBV10-3 to TRBJ2-7; 12 nucleotides agree with TRBD2. Germline V gives CDR1 ENHRY, CDR2 SYGVKD. The CDR3 loop spans 17 amino acids. Losses at the gene ends were 3 bases for V and 0 bases for J; bases not matched to a gene: 6.

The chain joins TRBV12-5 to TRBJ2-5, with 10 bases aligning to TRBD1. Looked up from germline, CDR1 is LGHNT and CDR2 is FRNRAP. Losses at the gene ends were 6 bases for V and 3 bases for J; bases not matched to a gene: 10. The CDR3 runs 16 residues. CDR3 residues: CASGPRTGTGEETQYF. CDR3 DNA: TGTGCTAGTGGACCTCGAACCGGGACAGGGGAAGAGACCCAGTACTTC. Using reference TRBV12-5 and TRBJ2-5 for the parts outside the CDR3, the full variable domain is DARVTQTPRHKVTEMGQEVTMRCQPILGHNTVFWYRQTMMQGLELLAYFRNRAPLDDSGMPKDRFSAEMPDATLATLKIQPSEPRDSAVYFCASGPRTGTGEETQYFGPGTRLLVL.

The CDR3 reads CATSEGGNNQPQHF. CDR3 nucleotides: TGTGCCACCAGTGAAGGCGGTAACAATCAGCCCCAGCATTTT. The V gene is TRBV24-1, the J gene TRBJ1-5; D gene uncertain. Trimming shortened V by 4 bases and J by 3 bases, and 9 bases separated the two germline ends. CDR1 and CDR2 (germline): KGHDR, SFDVKD. The CDR3 is 14 amino acids.